The 8 T cell receptor beta chains in this list originate from one sample, sequenced in a study of blood T cell repertoires in COVID-19. The protocol was immunoSEQ multiplex PCR, while the TCRdb copy is restricted to in-frame clones and leaves out a portion. The repertoire holds approximately 100,000 clones, with approximately 90% as singletons. The sequenced material came from peripheral blood. The receptor source for this set is a human donor with COVID-19, enrolled during active disease. The donor label of this sample is uncertain.

The chain carries TRBV5-4 and TRBJ1-4, with TRBD1 as a possible D gene (5 bases). V lost 4 bases to trimming and J lost 8 bases, with 15 bases between them. This CDR3 region has 14 residues. CDR1 and CDR2 from the germline V gene are SGHNT and YYREEE (reference sequence). The CDR3 DNA sequence: TGTGCCAGCAGCGTGGGCGAGGGGAGGGAAAAACTGTTTTTT. It is translated as CASSVGEGREKLFF.

The gene calls are TRBV5-6 and TRBJ1-5, with TRBD1 identical over 7 bases. V lost 4 bases, J lost 6 bases, and 7 bases stayed unmatched. The V gene's germline CDR1 is SGHDT and CDR2 YYEEEE. This CDR3 comprises 14 residues. The CDR3 nucleotides are TGTGCCAGCAGCGATGGGACAGTCGGTCAGCCCCAGCATTTT. This codes for CASSDGTVGQPQHF.

This rearrangement joins TRBV7-4 to TRBJ1-1; TRBD1 aligns across 10 bases. Germline V gene data show CDR1 as SGHVT and CDR2 as SQSDAQ. The CDR3 contains 19 residues. With 8 bases clipped from V and 3 bases from J, the junction kept 21 bases outside the gene matches. This CDR3 reads CASLLKFVPGQGWDTEAFF. CDR3 DNA sequence: TGTGCCAGCCTGCTCAAATTCGTCCCGGGACAGGGGTGGGACACTGAAGCTTTCTTT.

The chain uses TRBV11-2 and TRBJ2-2; maybe TRBD1 (5 bases). V was shortened by 9 bases and J by 2 bases, with 7 bases between the two germline ends. This CDR3 is 12 amino acids long. Germline values: CDR1 SGHAT, CDR2 FQNNGV. The CDR3 spells CARQVNTGELFF. CDR3 DNA: TGTGCCAGACAGGTTAACACCGGGGAGCTGTTTTTT. Full variable domain (missing parts from reference TRBV11-2 and TRBJ2-2): EAGVAQSPRYKIIEKRQSVAFWCNPISGHATLYWYQQILGQGPKLLIQFQNNGVVDDSQLPKDRFSAERLKGVDSTLKIQPAKLEDSAVYLCARQVNTGELFFGEGSRLTVL.

This chain uses TRBV19 with TRBJ2-7, with 11 bases identical to TRBD2. V lost 3 bases, J lost 3 bases, and 7 bases stayed unmatched. Germline V lookup: CDR1 LNHDA, CDR2 SQIVND (reference sequence). The CDR3 covers 16 residues. CDR3 protein: CASSIGTSGANYEQYF. In DNA, the CDR3 is TGTGCCAGTAGTATTGGGACTAGCGGAGCCAACTACGAGCAGTACTTC.

V is TRBV19 and J is TRBJ1-2; the D gene is possibly TRBD1 (5 bases). V was pared by 7 bases and J by 5 bases, with 17 bases between. In germline, CDR1 is LNHDA, CDR2 SQIVND (reference sequence). This CDR3 is 14 amino acids long. CDR3 residues: CASTWGRSRYGYTF. In DNA, the CDR3 is TGTGCCAGTACCTGGGGCAGGTCCAGATATGGCTACACCTTC.

This clone was recorded only once. The chain carries TRBV12-3 or TRBV12-4 and TRBJ2-1, with TRBD1 identical over 7 bases. The trim removed 6 bases at V and 7 bases at J, leaving 3 bases unmatched. This CDR3 contains 12 residues. The CDR3: CASSPQGNEQFF. The DNA of the CDR3 is TGTGCCAGCAGCCCACAGGGGAATGAGCAGTTCTTC.

The V gene is TRBV5-1, the J gene TRBJ1-1, with D perhaps matching TRBD1 (6 bases). The V end was cut by 4 bases, the J end by 3 bases, with 10 bases between. Germline-derived CDR1 and CDR2 are SGHRS and YFSETQ. The CDR3 covers 13 residues. CDR3 sequence reads: CASSPGVYTEAFF. CDR3 DNA sequence: TGCGCCAGCAGCCCAGGGGTGTACACTGAAGCTTTCTTT.